Below are 15 T cell receptor beta chains sequenced from a single sample in a study of regulatory T cells in long-lasting Graves disease. CDR3-region Arm-PCR and iRepertoire HTBI primers produced the TCR beta libraries. TCRdb re-called the multiplex PCR reads through MiXCR, storing one row per CDR3 protein. The sample holds approximately 470,000 distinct CDR3 sequences, about 17% seen once. As for time point: newly diagnosed GD, antithyroid drugs for less than 3 months. RNA isolated from PBMCs was used to make the TCR library. The sample also formed part of further work on T cells in Graves' hyperthyroidism and ophthalmopathy.

The input for sequencing was peripheral blood mononuclear cells (PBMCs), taken at new diagnosis, from a patient treated with antithyroid drugs. The receptors here all came from a man between 40 and 49 years old with Graves disease.

This clonotype was observed a few times. The chain is built from TRBV20-1 and TRBJ2-2; 9 bases match TRBD2. The CDR3 loop spans 16 amino acids. CDR1 is DFQATT and CDR2 is SNEGSKA in the germline V gene (reference sequence). J lost 3 bases, V lost 1 base, and 6 bases had no gene match. The CDR3 region has the DNA TGCAGTGCTAGAGCTAGGAAGCGGGAGGACACCGGGGAGCTGTTTTTT. Its translation is CSARARKREDTGELFF.

In the case of this clonotype: It may be a read error: a sequence one base away is much more abundant. The V and J genes are TRBV7-8 and TRBJ2-3; 8 bases are a match to TRBD2. From germline, CDR1 is SGHVS and CDR2 FQNEAQ. The CDR3 length is 15 residues. V dropped 5 bases and J dropped 2; count of bases not matched to a gene: 6. The CDR3 nucleotides read TGTGCCAGCAGCCCGACTAGCGAGTACACAGATACGCAGTATTTT. It codes for CASSPTSEYTDTQYF.

The chain joins TRBV15 to TRBJ1-2; 9 bases align to TRBD1. Germline CDR1 LNHNV, CDR2 YYDKDF (reference sequence). Trimming took 2 bases from V and 2 from J; bases not matched to a gene: 3. This CDR3 region has 15 residues. The CDR3 DNA reads as TGTGCCACCAGCAGATTACAGGGGGCGAACTATGGCTACACCTTC. Encoded protein: CATSRLQGANYGYTF.

This clonotype has at least ten counts. The V gene is TRBV6-1, the J gene TRBJ2-7; 10 bases match TRBD2. The CDR3 has 15 amino acids. The V and J ends lost 6 bases and 0 bases, in that order; junction bases with no gene match: 5. Germline-derived CDR1 and CDR2 are MNHNS and SASEGT. The CDR3 coding sequence is TGTGCCAGCAGGTCCGGGACTAGCGCCTCCTACGAGCAGTACTTC. Amino acids: CASRSGTSASYEQYF.

V is TRBV20-1 and J is TRBJ2-1; 14 positions agree with TRBD2. V was clipped by 4 bases and J by 8 bases; unmatched bases: 10. Germline V gene data show CDR1 as DFQATT and CDR2 as SNEGSKA (reference sequence). CDR3 length equals 16 residues. The CDR3 loop is CSAKTSGRALGYEQFF. The CDR3 DNA reads as TGCAGTGCTAAGACTAGCGGGAGGGCCCTAGGGTATGAGCAGTTCTTC.

A few counts support this clonotype. J is TRBJ2-1 and V is TRBV3-1; 8 bases align to TRBD1. In germline, CDR1 is LGHDT, CDR2 YNNKEL (reference sequence). V was pared by 3 bases and J by 6 bases, with 7 bases of the junction left unmatched. CDR3 length: 15 residues. CDR3 in amino acids: CASSQGWDRFNEQFF. CDR3 in DNA: TGTGCCAGCAGCCAGGGCTGGGACAGGTTCAATGAGCAGTTCTTC.

This clonotype turned up a few times. The V call is TRBV7-3, the J call TRBJ2-5; D ambiguous. V shed 5 bases and J shed 5 bases, with 12 bases lying between them. Germline V gives CDR1 SGHTA, CDR2 FQGTGA. The CDR3 totals 13 residues. This CDR3 is CASSRNPWETQYF. CDR3 in DNA: TGTGCCAGCAGCCGGAATCCTTGGGAGACCCAGTACTTC.

This clonotype was counted many times. The genes are TRBV7-9 and TRBJ1-2; D gene unclear. The CDR3 runs to 13 residues. V was cut by 3 bases and J by 1 base, with 6 bases left in between. Germline V gene data show CDR1 as SEHNR and CDR2 as FQNEAQ (reference sequence). The CDR3 DNA sequence: TGTGCCAGCAGCTTTGTGAATAACTATGGCTACACCTTC. Encoded protein: CASSFVNNYGYTF.

This clonotype appeared a few times. The chain has TRBV2 and TRBJ2-7, with D possibly being TRBD1 (5 bases). The CDR3 sequence is 12 residues long. Germline V gene sequence: CDR1 SNHLY, CDR2 FYNNEI. V lost 5 bases to trimming and J lost 8 bases, with 13 bases between them. The CDR3 sequence: CASSRGHFKQYF. CDR3 coding DNA: TGTGCCAGCAGTCGAGGACATTTCAAGCAGTACTTC.

This clonotype was counted at least ten times. The chain has TRBV10-3 and TRBJ2-1; TRBD2 matches at 7 bases. The ends lost 4 bases at V and 1 base at J; junction bases unmatched: 1. The CDR3 totals 14 residues. Germline loops: CDR1 ENHRY, CDR2 SYGVKD. In DNA, the CDR3 is TGTGCCATCAGTGTGGGGGGGTCCTACAATGAGCAGTTCTTC. Protein: CAISVGGSYNEQFF.

There are a few counts of this clonotype. The V call is TRBV20-1, the J call TRBJ2-5, with D possibly TRBD2 on 5 matching bases. Trimming shortened V by 3 bases and J by 5 bases, and 10 bases separated the two germline ends. Germline CDR1 reads DFQATT; CDR2 reads SNEGSKA (reference sequence). This CDR3 region has 12 residues. CDR3 sequence reads: CSASRGEETQYF. CDR3 in DNA: TGCAGTGCTAGCCGGGGTGAGGAGACCCAGTACTTC.

This clonotype was seen more than once but under ten times. The CDR3 sequence is CATSDPSPGAQETQYF. CDR3 bases: TGTGCCACCAGTGACCCCTCTCCAGGGGCCCAAGAGACCCAGTACTTC. This chain connects TRBV24-1 to TRBJ2-5, with TRBD1 as a possible D gene (6 bases). From germline, CDR1 is KGHDR and CDR2 SFDVKD. The CDR3 sequence is 16 residues long. Trimming took off 4 bases at V and 1 base at J, with 15 bases between the two ends.

This clonotype was observed a handful of times. The chain couples TRBV5-8 to TRBJ2-7; D gene ambiguous. Germline lookup yields CDR1 SGHTS and CDR2 YDEGEE. The CDR3 runs 13 residues. V lost 0 bases and J lost 7, with 11 bases in between. CDR3 DNA sequence: TGTGCCAGCAGCTTGGGCCGGGTCTTAGAGCAGTACTTC. Amino acid sequence: CASSLGRVLEQYF.

This clonotype was observed a handful of times. The chain employs TRBV13 and TRBJ1-2; D call uncertain. CDR1 and CDR2 (germline): PRHDT, FYEKMQ (reference sequence). Trimming pared 5 bases from V and 4 bases from J, leaving 14 bases between. This CDR3 has 14 residues. CDR3 protein: CASSPPGQLYGYTF. For the CDR3, the DNA is TGTGCCAGCAGCCCCCCGGGCCAACTCTATGGCTACACCTTC.

This clonotype was found many times. The chain carries TRBV18 and TRBJ2-4; the D is unclear. CDR3 length: 11 residues. Trimming took 2 bases from V and 16 from J, leaving 12 bases between them. In germline, CDR1 is KGHSH, CDR2 LQKENI. The CDR3 sequence is CASSPADSLYF. The CDR3 DNA follows: TGTGCCAGCTCACCAGCAGACTCTCTATACTTC.